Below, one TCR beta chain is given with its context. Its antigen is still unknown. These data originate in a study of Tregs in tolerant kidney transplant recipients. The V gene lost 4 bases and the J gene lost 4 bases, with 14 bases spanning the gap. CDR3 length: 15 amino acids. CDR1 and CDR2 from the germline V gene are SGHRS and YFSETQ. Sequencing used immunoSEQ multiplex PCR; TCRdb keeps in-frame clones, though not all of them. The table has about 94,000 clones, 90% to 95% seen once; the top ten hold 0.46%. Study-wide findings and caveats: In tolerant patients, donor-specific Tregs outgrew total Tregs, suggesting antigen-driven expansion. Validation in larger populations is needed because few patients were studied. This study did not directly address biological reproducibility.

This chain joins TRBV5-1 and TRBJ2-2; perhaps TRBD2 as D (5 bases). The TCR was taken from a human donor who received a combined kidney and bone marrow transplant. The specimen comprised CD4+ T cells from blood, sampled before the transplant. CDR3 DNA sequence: TGCGCCAGCAGCACGGACGCGGGTGCCACCGGGGAGCTGTTTTTT. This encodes CASSTDAGATGELFF.